Sequencing of this T cell receptor (beta chain) was carried out in a study of molecular identifiers for immune sequencing clone quantification. The CDR3 contains 17 residues. From germline, CDR1 is SGHTA and CDR2 FQGTGA. Libraries used about 18,000 to 1,100,000 sorted naive CD8 T cells and 10%, 30% or 50% RNA input. Bulk libraries came from a prior protocol with listed TCR primers. MiXCR, applied by TCRdb to the PCR reads, yields one record per CDR3 protein. The top ten hold approximately 1.5% of the sample, which has 50,000 to 75,000 distinct CDR3 sequences, 19% seen once. This clonotype was counted a few times. The junction differs from germline at one of its ends, possibly a read error.

Sample: naive CD8+ T cells from blood, with Jurkat cell RNA spiked in. The subset here: FACS-sorted CD8+CD4-CCR7+CD45RA+ naive T cells. V gene TRBV7-3 combines with J gene TRBJ2-2; the match to TRBD2 covers 12 bases. The clonotype comes from a human donor in good health. Some libraries in this study had Jurkat cell RNA spiked in. The CDR3 reads CASSLLAGGGDTGELVF. The CDR3 nucleotides are TGTGCCAGCAGCTTACTAGCGGGAGGGGGGGACACCGGGGAGCTGGTTTTT. The full variable domain, its missing parts supplied by reference TRBV7-3 and TRBJ2-2, is GAGVSQTPSNKVTEKGKYVELRCDPISGHTALYWYRQSLGQGPEFLIYFQGTGAADDSGLPNDRFFAVRPEGSVSTLKIQRTERGDSAVYLCASSLLAGGGDTGELVFGEGSRLTVL.